These 23 T cell receptor beta chains came from one sample sequenced in a study of beta chain features in type 1 diabetes. Study observations and caveats: A moderate, significant TCRB CDR3 shortening appeared in type 1 diabetes across four CD4+ subsets.

cDNA synthesis used the whole RNA isolate, giving expressed TCRB sequences. Method: immunoSEQ multiplex PCR; TCRdb's copy keeps in-frame clones and lacks some. Among 600,000 or so clones listed, around an eighth were seen once. No antigens are known for them. The sequenced sample consisted of naive CD4+ T cells from blood. Source of these receptors: a man aged 25-40 years with type 1 diabetes.

This clone was seen a handful of times. The chain recombines TRBV7-3 with TRBJ2-6; the D call may be TRBD1 or TRBD2 (5 bases each). V was trimmed by 4 bases and J by 4 bases, leaving 14 bases between them. CDR3 size: 16 residues. Germline V gene data show CDR1 as SGHTA and CDR2 as FQGTGA. The CDR3 loop is CASSSAGTLGANVLTF. The CDR3 bases are TGTGCCAGCAGCTCCGCCGGGACCCTGGGGGCCAACGTCCTGACTTTC.

This chain joins TRBV7-2 and TRBJ1-2, with D perhaps TRBD1 (6 bases). Germline V gives CDR1 SGHTA, CDR2 FQGNSA. There are 13 residues in the CDR3. Trimming took off 7 bases at V and 6 bases at J, with 15 bases between the two ends. Here the CDR3 DNA reads TGTGCCAGCACCGGACAGCTTCGAAATGGCTACACCTTC. This encodes CASTGQLRNGYTF. The whole variable domain, remainder taken from reference TRBV7-2 and TRBJ1-2, is GAGVSQSPSNKVTEKGKDVELRCDPISGHTALYWYRQSLGQGLEFLIYFQGNSAPDKSGLPSDRFSAERTGGSVSTLTIQRTQQEDSAVYLCASTGQLRNGYTFGSGTRLTVV.

The chain combines TRBV7-2 with TRBJ2-7; possible D gene TRBD2, 5 bases. This CDR3 has 14 residues. Germline V gene data show CDR1 as SGHTA and CDR2 as FQGNSA. V was clipped by 4 bases and J by 2 bases, with 12 bases between them. The CDR3: CASSSQSGAYEQYF. The CDR3 nucleotides are TGTGCCAGCAGCTCCCAGTCCGGGGCCTACGAGCAGTACTTC.

The rearrangement links TRBV6-6 to TRBJ2-7, with D perhaps TRBD2 (5 bases). CDR3 size: 13 residues. Trimming removed 10 bases from V and 7 bases from J, with 20 bases in between. The germline gives CDR1 MNHNY, CDR2 SVGAGI (reference sequence). DNA of the CDR3: TGTGCCACCCAAGAGGCAACCGGGAAGGAGCAGTACTTC. Amino acids: CATQEATGKEQYF.

The sample holds a few counts of this clone. The chain is built from TRBV7-2 and TRBJ2-3, with TRBD2 matching over 10 bases. Losses at the gene ends were 1 base for V and 4 bases for J; bases not matched to a gene: 5. CDR1 SGHTA and CDR2 FQGNSA come from the germline V gene. The CDR3 runs to 16 residues. This CDR3 is CASSLVERGGPDTQYF. The CDR3 coding sequence is TGTGCCAGCAGCTTAGTGGAGCGGGGGGGCCCAGATACGCAGTATTTT.

As regards this clone: Other DNA sequences of this sample code for an identical CDR3. The gene calls are TRBV5-1 and TRBJ2-1; 10 bases agree with TRBD2. CDR1 and CDR2 (germline): SGHRS, YFSETQ. CDR3 length: 15 amino acids. V lost 0 bases to trimming and J lost 4 bases; unmatched junction nucleotides: 1. CDR3 nucleotide sequence: TGCGCCAGCAGCTTGGAACTAGCGGGGTACAATGAGCAGTTCTTC. Translating gives CASSLELAGYNEQFF. The full variable domain, rest sourced from reference TRBV5-1 and TRBJ2-1, is KAGVTQTPRYLIKTRGQQVTLSCSPISGHRSVSWYQQTPGQGLQFLFEYFSETQRNKGNFPGRFSGRQFSNSRSEMNVSTLELGDSALYLCASSLELAGYNEQFFGPGTRLTVL.

The table lists this clone with a few counts. V usage is TRBV6-1 and J usage is TRBJ2-1, with no clear D. V gave up 1 base and J gave up 7 bases, with 11 bases separating them. The CDR3 is 14 residues long. The germline CDR1 and CDR2 sequences are MNHNS and SASEGT. CDR3 coding DNA: TGTGCCAGCAGTGAAGGCGGTATGAGGAATGAGCAGTTCTTC. This sequence encodes CASSEGGMRNEQFF.

This clone was found a few times. V gene TRBV10-2 combines with J gene TRBJ1-2; D not resolved. CDR3 length: 13 residues. V lost 0 bases, J lost 1 base, and 3 bases lay in between. Germline CDR1 and CDR2: WSHSY and SAAADI. The CDR3 coding sequence is TGCGCCAGCAGTGAGTCGGGTAACTATGGCTACACCTTC. Encoded protein: CASSESGNYGYTF.

This clone was detected a few times. The chain combines TRBV2 with TRBJ2-5; 11 nucleotides match TRBD2. This CDR3 region has 15 residues. Germline V gives CDR1 SNHLY, CDR2 FYNNEI. J gave up 3 bases and V 6 bases, and 6 bases lay outside the gene matches. In DNA, the CDR3 is TGTGCCAGCAGGTCCGCGACTAGCGGGGAAGAGACCCAGTACTTC. Amino acids: CASRSATSGEETQYF.

The CDR3 sequence is CASSPLAAGGLQETQYF. The CDR3, as DNA: TGTGCCAGCAGCCCTTTAGCGGCGGGGGGTCTTCAAGAGACCCAGTACTTC. The chain couples TRBV4-2 to TRBJ2-5; TRBD2 agrees at 8 bases. The CDR3 loop spans 17 amino acids. After removal of 4 bases from V and 2 bases from J, the junction contained 12 bases not matched to a gene. The germline gives CDR1 LGHNA, CDR2 YNFKEQ.

In its sample, this clone was seen a few times. The chain links TRBV18 to TRBJ2-7; possibly TRBD2 for D (6 bases). V was shortened by 2 bases and J by 2 bases, with 16 bases between the two germline ends. The CDR3 sequence is 16 residues long. Looked up from germline, CDR1 is KGHSH and CDR2 is LQKENI. CDR3 coding DNA: TGTGCCAGCTCACCAGGTTTCCAGGGACTTACCTACGAGCAGTACTTC. Its protein is CASSPGFQGLTYEQYF.

Only a few counts were recorded for this clone. The chain combines TRBV5-1 with TRBJ2-7; 8 bases are a match to TRBD1. This CDR3 has 15 amino acids. The V gene's germline CDR1 is SGHRS and CDR2 YFSETQ. Trimming at V came to 0 bases and at J to 2 bases, leaving 4 bases not matched to a gene. Here the CDR3 DNA reads TGCGCCAGCAGCTTGGGACAGGGGCGAACCTACGAGCAGTACTTC. It encodes CASSLGQGRTYEQYF.

The chain employs TRBV28 and TRBJ2-6; TRBD1 is a possible D gene (6 bases). The CDR3 is made up of 17 amino acids. Germline V CDR1 and CDR2: MDHEN, SYDVKM. Trimming shortened V by 4 bases and J by 0 bases, and 13 bases separated the two germline ends. CDR3 DNA: TGTGCCAGCAGTTCTGCAGGGGCGAACTCTGGGGCCAACGTCCTGACTTTC. Amino acid sequence: CASSSAGANSGANVLTF.

The J gene is TRBJ2-3, the V gene TRBV27, with 7 nucleotides matching TRBD2. CDR1 and CDR2 from the germline V gene are MNHEY and SMNVEV (reference sequence). The J segment lost 4 bases and the V segment lost 4 bases, leaving 11 bases of the junction unmatched. This CDR3 is 16 amino acids long. The CDR3 region has the DNA TGTGCCAGCAGTTCCCTAGCGGTTGTTAAGTCAGATACGCAGTATTTT. Translated, it gives CASSSLAVVKSDTQYF.

The chain couples TRBV19 to TRBJ2-5; 8 bases align to TRBD1. Germline CDR1 reads LNHDA; CDR2 reads SQIVND (reference sequence). J lost 4 bases, V lost 6 bases, and 7 bases had no gene match. The CDR3 loop spans 14 amino acids. Written as DNA, the CDR3 is TGTGCCAGTAGCGCTGGACAGGGATCAGAGACCCAGTACTTC. The encoded protein is CASSAGQGSETQYF.

This clone was counted only a few times. The V and J genes are TRBV18 and TRBJ2-7, with D tentatively TRBD1 (5 bases). The CDR3 covers 16 residues. Trimming took 6 bases from V and 3 from J, leaving 21 bases between them. Germline lookup yields CDR1 KGHSH and CDR2 LQKENI. In DNA, the CDR3 is TGTGCCAGCTCCCCCCAGGGTAAAGGTGTGCTCTACGAGCAGTACTTC. This translates into CASSPQGKGVLYEQYF.

This clone was detected a few times. The chain carries TRBV10-3 and TRBJ1-2, with a possible D match to TRBD1 (6 bases). The V gene lost 3 bases and the J gene lost 8 bases, with 13 bases spanning the gap. Germline V gene sequence: CDR1 ENHRY, CDR2 SYGVKD. The CDR3 extends over 13 amino acids. CDR3 residues: CAISDNRVEGYTF. DNA of the CDR3: TGTGCCATCAGTGATAACAGGGTCGAGGGCTACACCTTC.

This clone has just a few counts. V is TRBV15 and J is TRBJ1-5, with D perhaps matching TRBD1 (5 bases). CDR1 is LNHNV, CDR2 YYDKDF, per germline (reference sequence). There are 15 residues in the CDR3. Trimming left V 0 bases short and J 2 bases short, with 8 bases between. The chain's CDR3 is CATSRDGDGNQPQHF. DNA for the CDR3: TGTGCCACCAGCAGAGATGGGGACGGCAATCAGCCCCAGCATTTT.

This clone was found a few times. The rearrangement joins TRBV6-5 to TRBJ2-1; TRBD2 aligns across 7 bases. With 1 base clipped from V and 9 bases from J, the junction kept 0 bases outside the gene matches. Germline V gene data show CDR1 as MNHEY and CDR2 as SVGAGI. The CDR3 sequence is 12 residues long. The CDR3 is CASSYWGGEQFF. The CDR3 bases are TGTGCCAGCAGTTACTGGGGGGGTGAGCAGTTCTTC.

In this sample, this clone turned up a few times. The junction shows a germline mismatch at one end, possibly a read error. V gene TRBV7-2 combines with J gene TRBJ2-3, with D hard to call. The CDR3 is 14 residues long. Germline V gives CDR1 SGHTA, CDR2 FQGNSA. The CDR3 coding sequence is TGTGCCAGCAGTTTAGCACATAGCACAGATACGCAGTATTTT. Amino acids: CASSLAHSTDTQYF.

The V call is TRBV4-2, the J call TRBJ1-2; 8 positions match TRBD1. J was trimmed by 0 bases and V by 1 base; bases with no gene match: 4. This CDR3 is built from 16 residues. Germline loops: CDR1 LGHNA, CDR2 YNFKEQ. The CDR3 sequence: CASSQGQGQANYGYTF. In nucleotides, the CDR3 is TGTGCCAGCAGCCAAGGACAGGGGCAAGCTAACTATGGCTACACCTTC.

The chain has TRBV5-4 and TRBJ2-3; 8 bases match TRBD2. V lost 1 base, J lost 2 bases, and 9 bases stayed unmatched. The CDR3 has 17 amino acids. In germline, CDR1 is SGHNT, CDR2 YYREEE (reference sequence). CDR3 bases: TGTGCCAGCAGCTTGAGGCTAGCGGGTACCTCCACAGATACGCAGTATTTT. This codes for CASSLRLAGTSTDTQYF.

This clone turned up a few times. This chain links TRBV12-5 with TRBJ2-7; 7 bases line up with TRBD1. This CDR3 spans 13 amino acids. Unmatched junction bases numbered 5, after V lost 6 bases and J lost 3 bases. CDR1 is LGHNT, CDR2 FRNRAP, per germline. CDR3: CASGWDSRYEQYF. The CDR3 DNA sequence: TGTGCTAGTGGCTGGGACAGCCGCTACGAGCAGTACTTC.